These T cell receptor beta chains were read from a single sample in a study of regulatory T cells in long-lasting Graves disease. Each CDR3 protein is one row after TCRdb ran MiXCR on the multiplex PCR reads. The table includes 360,000 or so distinct CDR3 sequences, roughly 15% detected once. This same sample was also taken into another study, of T cells in Graves' hyperthyroidism and ophthalmopathy.

The sequencing here drew on peripheral blood mononuclear cells (PBMCs), taken at new diagnosis, from a patient treated with antithyroid drugs. These receptors all come from a woman younger than 35 with Graves disease. Each CDR3 is given with its conserved first and last residue. The order of the fields is V gene, D gene, J gene, clone size, CDR3 DNA, CDR3 protein. A D gene is named only where the DNA matches it firmly. Some rows have no size entry. The others give once, few or many, or a class for an expanded clone.

TRBV30,.,TRBJ1-1,many,TGTGCCTGGAGTGTACTCGGTGGGTCGGACACTGAAGCTTTCTTT,CAWSVLGGSDTEAFF
TRBV11-1,TRBD2,TRBJ2-3,.,TGTGCCAGCGGGGGACTAGCGGCCAACACAGATACGCAGTATTTT,CASGGLAANTDTQYF
TRBV28,TRBD1,TRBJ2-5,many,TGTGCCAGCAGTATGGGGACAGGGGGGAGGGAGACCCAGTACTTC,CASSMGTGGRETQYF
TRBV30,TRBD1,TRBJ2-2,many,TGTGCCTGGAGTGTGACAGGGAAGACCGGGGAGCTGTTTTTT,CAWSVTGKTGELFF
TRBV20-1,TRBD2,TRBJ2-7,many,TGCAGTGCGAGCGGACTAGCGGGAGACGAGCAGTACTTC,CSASGLAGDEQYF
TRBV30,TRBD2,TRBJ2-2,few,TGTGCCTGGATTATTACAGCGGGAGGGCCTAACACCGGGGAGCTGTTTTTT,CAWIITAGGPNTGELFF
TRBV29-1,TRBD1,TRBJ1-1,few,TGCAGCGTTGACAGGGGGCGGAACACTGAAGCTTTCTTT,CSVDRGRNTEAFF
TRBV5-6,TRBD2,TRBJ2-4,.,TGTGCCAGCAGCTTGGAATTAGCGGGGAGAAACATTCAGTACTTC,CASSLELAGRNIQYF
TRBV5-1,.,TRBJ1-2,many,TGCGCCAGCAGCTTGGATCCTGATTATGGCTACACCTTC,CASSLDPDYGYTF
TRBV12-3/TRBV12-4,.,TRBJ2-5,many,TGTGCCAGCAGTTTCAGGGGCGCAGAGACCCAGTACTTC,CASSFRGAETQYF
TRBV6-1,TRBD2,TRBJ2-3,few,TGTGCCAGCAGTCCCCGGGGGGATGGGGATACGCAGTATTTT,CASSPRGDGDTQYF
TRBV3-1,TRBD1,TRBJ1-2,many,TGTGCCAGCAGGCAGGGACAGGGCTATGGCTACACCTTC,CASRQGQGYGYTF
TRBV7-6,.,TRBJ2-3,many,TGTGCCAGCAGCCTAAGGAGCACGGCAGATACGCAGTATTTT,CASSLRSTADTQYF
TRBV9,.,TRBJ2-2,few,TGTGCCAGCAGCGTAGGAGGGCTGGGTCTTGGCACCGGGGAGCTGTTTTTT,CASSVGGLGLGTGELFF
TRBV7-9,.,TRBJ2-7,few,TGTGCCAGCAGCTTAGGGTCCACCGGGACTCTCTCCTACGAGCAGTACTTC,CASSLGSTGTLSYEQYF